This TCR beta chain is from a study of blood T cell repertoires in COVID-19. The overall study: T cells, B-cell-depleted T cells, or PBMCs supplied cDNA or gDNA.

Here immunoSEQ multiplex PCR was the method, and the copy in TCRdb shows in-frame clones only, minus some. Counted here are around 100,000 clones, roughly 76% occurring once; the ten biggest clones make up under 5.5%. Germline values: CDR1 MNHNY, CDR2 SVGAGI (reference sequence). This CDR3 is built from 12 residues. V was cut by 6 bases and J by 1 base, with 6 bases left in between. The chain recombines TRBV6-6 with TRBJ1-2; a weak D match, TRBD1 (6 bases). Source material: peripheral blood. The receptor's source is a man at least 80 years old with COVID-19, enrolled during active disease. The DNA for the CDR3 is TGTGCCAGCAGACAGGGTAACTATGGCTACACCTTC. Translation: CASRQGNYGYTF.